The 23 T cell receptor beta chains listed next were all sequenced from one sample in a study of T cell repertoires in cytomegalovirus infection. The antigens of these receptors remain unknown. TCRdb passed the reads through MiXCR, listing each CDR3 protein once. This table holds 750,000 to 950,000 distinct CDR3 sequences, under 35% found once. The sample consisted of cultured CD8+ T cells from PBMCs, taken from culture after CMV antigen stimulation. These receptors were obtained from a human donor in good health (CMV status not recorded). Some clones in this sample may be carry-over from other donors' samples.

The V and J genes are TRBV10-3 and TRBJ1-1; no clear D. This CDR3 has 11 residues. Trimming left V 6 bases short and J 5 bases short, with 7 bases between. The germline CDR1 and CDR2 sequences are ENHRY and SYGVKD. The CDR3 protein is CAIRVGTEAFF. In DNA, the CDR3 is TGTGCCATCAGGGTTGGGACTGAAGCTTTCTTT.

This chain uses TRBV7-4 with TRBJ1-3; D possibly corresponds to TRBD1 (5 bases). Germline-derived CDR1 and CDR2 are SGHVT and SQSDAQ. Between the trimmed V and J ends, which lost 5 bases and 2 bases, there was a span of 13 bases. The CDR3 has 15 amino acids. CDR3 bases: TGTGCCAGCAGCACACCGGGACTCACTGGAAACACCATATATTTT. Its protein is CASSTPGLTGNTIYF. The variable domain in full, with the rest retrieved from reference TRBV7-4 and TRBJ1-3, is GAGVSQSPRYKVAKRGRDVALRCDSISGHVTLYWYRQTLGQGSEVLTYSQSDAQRDKSGRPSGRFSAERPERSVSTLKIQRTEQGDSAVYLCASSTPGLTGNTIYFGEGSWLTVV.

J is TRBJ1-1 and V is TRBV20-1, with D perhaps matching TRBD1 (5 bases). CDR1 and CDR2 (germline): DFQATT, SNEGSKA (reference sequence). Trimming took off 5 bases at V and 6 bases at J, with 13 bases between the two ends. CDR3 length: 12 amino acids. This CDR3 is CSAAVGGAEAFF. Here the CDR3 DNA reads TGCAGTGCTGCCGTCGGGGGTGCTGAAGCTTTCTTT.

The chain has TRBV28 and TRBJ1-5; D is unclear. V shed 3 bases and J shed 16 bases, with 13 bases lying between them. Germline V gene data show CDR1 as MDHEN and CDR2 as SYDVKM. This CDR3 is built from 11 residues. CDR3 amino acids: CASSFGERGHF. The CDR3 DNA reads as TGTGCCAGCAGTTTTGGAGAAAGAGGACATTTT.

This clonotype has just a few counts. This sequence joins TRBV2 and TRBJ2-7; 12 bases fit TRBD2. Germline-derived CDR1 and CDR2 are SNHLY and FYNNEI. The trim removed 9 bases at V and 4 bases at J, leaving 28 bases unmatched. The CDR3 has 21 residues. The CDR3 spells CARSGSPKIGIGTSGFYEQYV. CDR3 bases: TGTGCCAGGTCGGGGTCACCGAAGATAGGCATCGGGACTAGCGGGTTTTACGAGCAGTACGTC.

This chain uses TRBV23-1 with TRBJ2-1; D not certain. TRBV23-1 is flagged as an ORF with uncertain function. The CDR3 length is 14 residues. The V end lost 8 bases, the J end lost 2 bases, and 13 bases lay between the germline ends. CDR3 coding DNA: TGCGCCAGCGGACCCGGGCAGGCCTACAATGAGCAGTTCTTC. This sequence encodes CASGPGQAYNEQFF.

CDR3 region: CSVEDRRRGTEAFF. The CDR3 DNA reads TGCAGCGTTGAAGATCGCCGAAGGGGCACTGAAGCTTTCTTT. The chain employs TRBV29-1 and TRBJ1-1; weak D call: TRBD1 (5 bases). Germline V lookup: CDR1 SQVTM, CDR2 ANQGSEA. Between the trimmed V and J ends, which lost 0 bases and 4 bases, there was a span of 12 bases. The CDR3 totals 14 residues. Full variable domain (remainder filled in from reference TRBV29-1 and TRBJ1-1): SAVISQKPSRDICQRGTSLTIQCQVDSQVTMMFWYRQQPGQSLTLIATANQGSEATYESGFVIDKFPISRPNLTFSTLTVSNMSPEDSSIYLCSVEDRRRGTEAFFGQGTRLTVV.

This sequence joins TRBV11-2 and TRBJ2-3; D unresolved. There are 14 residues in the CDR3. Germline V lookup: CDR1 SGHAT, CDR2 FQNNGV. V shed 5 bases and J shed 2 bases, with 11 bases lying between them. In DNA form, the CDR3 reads TGTGCCAGCAGCCGAGGCCTGTTCACAGATACGCAGTATTTT. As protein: CASSRGLFTDTQYF.

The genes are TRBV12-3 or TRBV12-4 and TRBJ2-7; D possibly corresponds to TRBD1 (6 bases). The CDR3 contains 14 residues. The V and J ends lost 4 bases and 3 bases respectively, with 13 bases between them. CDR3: CASSSPGHIYEQYF. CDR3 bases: TGTGCCAGCAGTTCTCCGGGACACATCTACGAGCAGTACTTC.

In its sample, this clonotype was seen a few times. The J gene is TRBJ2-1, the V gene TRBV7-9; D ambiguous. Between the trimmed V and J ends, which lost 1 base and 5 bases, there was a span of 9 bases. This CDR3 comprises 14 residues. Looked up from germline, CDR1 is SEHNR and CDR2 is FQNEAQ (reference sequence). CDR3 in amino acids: CASSLERSHNEQFF. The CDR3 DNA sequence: TGTGCCAGCAGCTTAGAGAGGTCACACAATGAGCAGTTCTTC.

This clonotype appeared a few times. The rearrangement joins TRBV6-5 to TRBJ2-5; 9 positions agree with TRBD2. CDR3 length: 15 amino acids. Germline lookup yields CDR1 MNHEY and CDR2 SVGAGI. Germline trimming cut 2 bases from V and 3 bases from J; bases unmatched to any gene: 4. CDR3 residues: CASSYLAGFEETQYF. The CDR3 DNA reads TGTGCCAGCAGTTACCTAGCGGGGTTCGAAGAGACCCAGTACTTC.

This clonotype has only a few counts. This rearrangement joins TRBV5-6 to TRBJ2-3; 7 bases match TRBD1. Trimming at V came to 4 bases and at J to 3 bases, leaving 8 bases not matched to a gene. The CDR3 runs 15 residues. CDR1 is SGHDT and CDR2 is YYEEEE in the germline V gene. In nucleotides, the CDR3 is TGTGCCAGCAGCGTGGGACAGCCCTGGACAGATACGCAGTATTTT. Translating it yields CASSVGQPWTDTQYF.

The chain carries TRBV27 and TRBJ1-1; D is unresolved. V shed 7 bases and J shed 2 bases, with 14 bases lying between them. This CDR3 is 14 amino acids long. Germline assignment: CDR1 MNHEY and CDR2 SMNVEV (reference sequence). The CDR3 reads CASTPSGLNTEAFF. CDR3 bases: TGTGCCAGCACGCCCTCGGGCCTCAACACTGAAGCTTTCTTT.

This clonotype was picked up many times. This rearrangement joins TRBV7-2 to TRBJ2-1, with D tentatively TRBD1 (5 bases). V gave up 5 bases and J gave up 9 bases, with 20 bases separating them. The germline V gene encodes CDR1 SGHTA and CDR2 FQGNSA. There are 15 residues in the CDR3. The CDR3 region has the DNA TGTGCCAGCAGCCCCACAGTGGGGCGGATGGGTGAGCAGTTCTTC. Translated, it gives CASSPTVGRMGEQFF. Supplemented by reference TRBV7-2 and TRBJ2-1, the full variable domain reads GAGVSQSPSNKVTEKGKDVELRCDPISGHTALYWYRQSLGQGLEFLIYFQGNSAPDKSGLPSDRFSAERTGGSVSTLTIQRTQQEDSAVYLCASSPTVGRMGEQFFGPGTRLTVL.

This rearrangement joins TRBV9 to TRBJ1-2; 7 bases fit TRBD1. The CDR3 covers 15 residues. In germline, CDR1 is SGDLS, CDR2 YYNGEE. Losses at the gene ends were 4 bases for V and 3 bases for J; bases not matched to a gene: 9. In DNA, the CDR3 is TGTGCCAGCAGCCCTCAGGACAGGCCGTACTATGGCTACACCTTC. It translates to CASSPQDRPYYGYTF.

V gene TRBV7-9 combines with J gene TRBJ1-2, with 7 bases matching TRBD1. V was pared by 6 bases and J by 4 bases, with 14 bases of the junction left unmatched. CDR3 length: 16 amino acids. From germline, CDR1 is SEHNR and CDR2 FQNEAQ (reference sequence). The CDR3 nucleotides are TGTGCCAGCAGTTTTGTCGGAAAGGGGGCCAGCTATGGCTACACCTTC. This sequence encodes CASSFVGKGASYGYTF. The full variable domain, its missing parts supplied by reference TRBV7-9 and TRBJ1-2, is DTGVSQNPRHKITKRGQNVTFRCDPISEHNRLYWYRQTLGQGPEFLTYFQNEAQLEKSRLLSDRFSAERPKGSFSTLEIQRTEQGDSAMYLCASSFVGKGASYGYTFGSGTRLTVV.

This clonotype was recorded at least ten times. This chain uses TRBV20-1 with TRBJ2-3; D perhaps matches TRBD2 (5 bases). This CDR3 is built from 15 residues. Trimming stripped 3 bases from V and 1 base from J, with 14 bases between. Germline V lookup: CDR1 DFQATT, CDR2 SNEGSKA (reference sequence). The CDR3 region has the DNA TGCAGTGCTAGCGGGCTAGCCCTGGGCACAGATACGCAGTATTTT. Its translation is CSASGLALGTDTQYF.

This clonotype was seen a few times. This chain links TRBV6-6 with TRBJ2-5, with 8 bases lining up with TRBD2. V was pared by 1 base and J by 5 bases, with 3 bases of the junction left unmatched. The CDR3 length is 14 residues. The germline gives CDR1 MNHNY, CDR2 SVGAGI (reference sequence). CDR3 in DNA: TGTGCCAGCAGTTACTTCAGCGGGGGTGAGACCCAGTACTTC. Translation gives CASSYFSGGETQYF.

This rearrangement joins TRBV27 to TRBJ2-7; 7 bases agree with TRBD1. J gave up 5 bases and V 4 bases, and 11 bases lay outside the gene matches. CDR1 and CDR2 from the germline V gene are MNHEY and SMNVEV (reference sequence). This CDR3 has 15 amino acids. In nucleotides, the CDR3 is TGTGCCAGCAGTTCTCCACGACAGGGAGCGGACGAGCAGTACGTC. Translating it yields CASSSPRQGADEQYV.

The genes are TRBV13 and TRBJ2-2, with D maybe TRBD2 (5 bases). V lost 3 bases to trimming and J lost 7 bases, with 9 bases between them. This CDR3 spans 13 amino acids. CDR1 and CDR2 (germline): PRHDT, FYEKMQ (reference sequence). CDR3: CASSFSVGGELFF. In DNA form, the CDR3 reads TGTGCCAGCAGCTTTAGCGTCGGCGGGGAGCTGTTTTTT.

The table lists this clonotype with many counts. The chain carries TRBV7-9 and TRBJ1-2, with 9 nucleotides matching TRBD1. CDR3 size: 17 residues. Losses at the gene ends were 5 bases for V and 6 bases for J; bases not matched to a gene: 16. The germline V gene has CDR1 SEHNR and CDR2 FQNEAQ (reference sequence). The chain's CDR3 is CASSPPQGAGRDDGYTF. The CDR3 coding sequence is TGTGCCAGCAGCCCGCCACAGGGGGCAGGACGAGACGATGGCTACACCTTC.

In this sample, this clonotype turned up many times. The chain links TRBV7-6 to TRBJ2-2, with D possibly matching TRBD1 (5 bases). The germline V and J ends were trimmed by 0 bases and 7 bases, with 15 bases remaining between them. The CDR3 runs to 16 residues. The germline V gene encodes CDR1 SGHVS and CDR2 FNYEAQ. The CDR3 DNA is TGTGCCAGCAGCTTAGCCGCAGGACACGCGAGCGGGGAGCTGTTTTTT. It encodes CASSLAAGHASGELFF. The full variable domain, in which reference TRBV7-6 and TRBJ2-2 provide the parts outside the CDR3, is GAGVSQSPRYKVTKRGQDVALRCDPISGHVSLYWYRQALGQGPEFLTYFNYEAQQDKSGLPNDRFSAERPEGSISTLTIQRTEQRDSAMYRCASSLAAGHASGELFFGEGSRLTVL.

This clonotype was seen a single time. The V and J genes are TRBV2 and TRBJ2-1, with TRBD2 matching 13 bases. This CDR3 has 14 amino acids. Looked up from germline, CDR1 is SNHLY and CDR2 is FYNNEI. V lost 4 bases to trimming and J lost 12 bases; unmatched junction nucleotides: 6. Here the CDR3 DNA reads TGTGCCAGCAGTGGCACTAGCGGGGGGGCCGGGCAGTTCTTC. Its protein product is CASSGTSGGAGQFF.